Listed here is a single T cell receptor beta chain. This sample was taken from a study of blood T cell repertoires in COVID-19. Overall study: Donors in the United States, Italy and Spain gave samples during acute or convalescent COVID-19. Sources were T cells, B-cell-depleted T cells, or PBMCs; the material itself was cDNA or gDNA.

Per germline, CDR1 MNHEY and CDR2 SVGAGI. CDR3 length: 12 residues. V was trimmed by 6 bases and J by 7 bases, leaving 12 bases between them. Authors' analysis steps: By means of reference gene primer amplification, nucleated cell counts were estimated. TCRdb's copy holds only in-frame clones and misses some; the assay was immunoSEQ multiplex PCR. The V and J calls and clone size come from that table; D and trimming were worked out from the DNA. The sample contains about 260,000 clones, 65% to 85% of which appear only once. Sequencing was done on a sample of peripheral blood. The TCR sequence derives from a woman in her thirties or forties who had recovered from COVID-19. The rearrangement joins TRBV6-5 to TRBJ1-2, with D maybe TRBD1 (5 bases). The CDR3 sequence is CASSRGTSGYTF. CDR3 sequence (DNA): TGTGCCAGCAGCCGGGGGACCTCTGGCTACACCTTC.